Below are 23 T cell receptor beta chains sequenced from a single sample in a study of control samples from healthy donors and cancer patients. TCRdb's table, derived via immunoSEQ multiplex PCR, lists solely in-frame clones and lacks some. The repertoire holds under 200,000 clones, with about 91% as singletons. The specimen sequenced was blood. The receptors derive from a woman aged 25 to 39 in good health.

The chain carries TRBV7-9 and TRBJ2-7; D gene uncertain. The CDR3 spans 16 residues. V dropped 5 bases and J dropped 3 bases, with 20 bases sitting between them. The V gene's germline CDR1 is SEHNR and CDR2 FQNEAQ (reference sequence). In DNA, the CDR3 is TGTGCCAGCAGCCTTCCCTTATTGGAAGGCAACTACGAGCAGTACGTC. Translation: CASSLPLLEGNYEQYV.

This sequence joins TRBV5-6 and TRBJ2-5; D may correspond to TRBD1 or TRBD2 (5 bases each). Germline-derived CDR1 and CDR2 are SGHDT and YYEEEE. The V gene lost 4 bases and the J gene lost 1 base, with 17 bases spanning the gap. The CDR3 runs 16 residues. CDR3 protein: CASSILAGTVQETQYF. The DNA of the CDR3 is TGTGCCAGCAGCATATTAGCCGGGACGGTCCAAGAGACCCAGTACTTC.

This chain connects TRBV10-3 to TRBJ1-2, with a tentative D call TRBD1 (5 bases). The length of the CDR3 is 14 residues. Germline V gene sequence: CDR1 ENHRY, CDR2 SYGVKD. The ends were cut back, 5 bases at V and 8 bases at J, with 18 bases in the middle. The CDR3 bases are TGTGCCATCAGTATCAGGGAGGGAGAGAACGGCTACACCTTC. As protein: CAISIREGENGYTF.

This clone was detected a few times. The chain joins TRBV12-3 or TRBV12-4 to TRBJ1-2; D unresolved. V was shortened by 11 bases and J by 2 bases, with 9 bases between the two germline ends. The CDR3 has 11 amino acids. CDR3 nucleotides: TGTGCCGTACGAACAAACTATGGCTACACCTTC. Its translation: CAVRTNYGYTF.

The genes are TRBV3-1 (or the pseudogene TRBV3-2) and TRBJ2-7, with 9 nucleotides matching TRBD1. The V gene's germline CDR1 is LGHDT and CDR2 YNNKEL (reference sequence). There are 14 residues in the CDR3. V dropped 5 bases and J dropped 7; count of bases not matched to a gene: 9. The CDR3 region has the DNA TGTGCCAGCAGCAAAGCCGGGACAGGGAATGAGCAGTACGTC. This gives the protein CASSKAGTGNEQYV.

This clone was found a few times. The rearrangement joins TRBV5-1 to TRBJ2-5; the D gene is possibly TRBD1 (6 bases). Germline V gives CDR1 SGHRS, CDR2 YFSETQ. The germline V and J ends were trimmed by 6 bases and 1 base, with 13 bases remaining between them. The CDR3 has 14 residues. The CDR3 spells CASTPGASQETQYF. The DNA of the CDR3 is TGCGCCAGCACTCCAGGGGCTTCCCAAGAGACCCAGTACTTC.

This chain joins TRBV7-2 and TRBJ1-3; maybe TRBD1 (5 bases). CDR1 is SGHTA and CDR2 is FQGNSA in the germline V gene. The CDR3 runs to 13 residues. Trimming shortened V by 4 bases and J by 1 base, and 5 bases separated the two germline ends. The CDR3 DNA is TGTGCCAGCAGCTCAGGGTCTGGAAACACCATATATTTT. This gives the protein CASSSGSGNTIYF.

The V call is TRBV18, the J call TRBJ1-1; possible D gene TRBD1, 5 bases. Germline CDR1 is KGHSH and CDR2 is LQKENI. The CDR3 is made up of 17 amino acids. Trimming cost V 3 bases and J 0 bases, with 17 bases left between them. CDR3 bases: TGTGCCAGCTCACCTATCCAGGGTACTACCATGAACACTGAAGCTTTCTTT. Residues: CASSPIQGTTMNTEAFF.

V usage is TRBV15 and J usage is TRBJ2-5, with D maybe TRBD2 (6 bases). V was clipped by 3 bases and J by 5 bases, with 19 bases between them. The CDR3 is 16 amino acids. Germline assignment: CDR1 LNHNV and CDR2 YYDKDF (reference sequence). The CDR3 DNA follows: TGTGCCACCAGCAGGGACGCGGGGAGCCGATGGGAGACCCAGTACTTC. Translating gives CATSRDAGSRWETQYF.

The rearrangement uses TRBV7-8 and TRBJ1-5, with a weak D call TRBD1 (5 bases). Germline lookup yields CDR1 SGHVS and CDR2 FQNEAQ. The CDR3 spans 16 residues. V was pared by 4 bases and J by 2 bases, with 15 bases between. This CDR3 reads CASSSPQGEGNQPQHF. CDR3 coding DNA: TGTGCCAGCAGCTCCCCGCAGGGTGAAGGCAATCAGCCCCAGCATTTT.

The chain recombines TRBV2 with TRBJ2-4; the D gene is possibly TRBD2 (6 bases). The ends were cut back, 7 bases at V and 8 bases at J, with 18 bases in the middle. The CDR3 sequence is 14 residues long. Germline CDR1 SNHLY, CDR2 FYNNEI. The CDR3 DNA sequence: TGTGCCAGCAAAGTAGGGGCGGGCGGGGACATTCAGTACTTC. This translates into CASKVGAGGDIQYF.

This rearrangement joins TRBV10-3 to TRBJ2-3; 7 bases line up with TRBD1. Germline V gives CDR1 ENHRY, CDR2 SYGVKD. V lost 6 bases and J lost 5; bases outside the gene matches: 11. This CDR3 is built from 15 residues. CDR3 region: CAIRRTGDQGDTQYF. DNA of the CDR3: TGTGCCATCAGACGCACAGGGGATCAAGGAGATACGCAGTATTTT.

The chain links TRBV28 to TRBJ1-1; D is unclear. Trimming shortened V by 2 bases and J by 5 bases, and 12 bases separated the two germline ends. This CDR3 spans 14 amino acids. Germline CDR1 MDHEN, CDR2 SYDVKM. CDR3 amino acids: CASSLRKTVTEAFF. DNA of the CDR3: TGTGCCAGCAGTTTACGCAAAACTGTTACTGAAGCTTTCTTT.

The rearrangement links TRBV9 to TRBJ1-1; D call uncertain. This CDR3 region has 14 residues. Trimming cost V 5 bases and J 4 bases, with 15 bases left between them. Germline values: CDR1 SGDLS, CDR2 YYNGEE. The CDR3 DNA follows: TGTGCCAGCAGATACTTACCGGAGAGCACTGAAGCTTTCTTT. Residues: CASRYLPESTEAFF. The full variable domain, completed using reference TRBV9 and TRBJ1-1, is DSGVTQTPKHLITATGQRVTLRCSPRSGDLSVYWYQQSLDQGLQFLIQYYNGEERAKGNILERFSAQQFPDLHSELNLSSLELGDSALYFCASRYLPESTEAFFGQGTRLTVV.

The chain links TRBV28 to TRBJ2-1; a weak D match, TRBD2 (5 bases). This CDR3 region has 13 residues. The germline CDR1 and CDR2 sequences are MDHEN and SYDVKM. Trimming pared 6 bases from V and 5 bases from J, leaving 11 bases between. The CDR3 DNA follows: TGTGCCAGCAGCTGGCGGGCGAACAATGAGCAGTTCTTC. Protein: CASSWRANNEQFF.

The chain carries TRBV7-6 and TRBJ1-1, with D possibly TRBD1 on 6 matching bases. V was shortened by 5 bases and J by 4 bases, with 17 bases between the two germline ends. CDR3 size: 15 residues. The V gene's germline CDR1 is SGHVS and CDR2 FNYEAQ. The CDR3 bases are TGTGCCAGCAGCCCAGGGGTAGGGGCTGGCACTGAAGCTTTCTTT. This translates into CASSPGVGAGTEAFF.

The CDR3 sequence: CSAQGAFPPHEQYF. CDR3 coding DNA: TGCAGCGCTCAGGGGGCCTTCCCTCCCCACGAGCAGTACTTC. The chain uses TRBV29-1 and TRBJ2-7; 8 bases line up with TRBD1. Per germline, CDR1 SQVTM and CDR2 ANQGSEA. The V gene end was trimmed by 7 bases and the J gene end by 5 bases; junction bases not matched to a gene: 13. There are 14 residues in the CDR3.

At least ten counts were recorded for this clone. This rearrangement joins TRBV6-5 to TRBJ2-3; D gene uncertain. V was shortened by 0 bases and J by 4 bases, with 11 bases between the two germline ends. The CDR3 runs 15 residues. The germline CDR1 and CDR2 sequences are MNHEY and SVGAGI. The CDR3 protein is CASSYSDSISDTQYF. Written as DNA, the CDR3 is TGTGCCAGCAGTTACTCGGATTCAATCTCAGATACGCAGTATTTT.

The chain is built from TRBV19 and TRBJ1-5, with D perhaps TRBD1 (6 bases). Germline V lookup: CDR1 LNHDA, CDR2 SQIVND (reference sequence). Trimming removed 10 bases at V and 7 bases at J, with 23 bases between. The CDR3 sequence is 15 residues long. The CDR3 sequence: CATTNRKTGIQPQHF. CDR3 sequence (DNA): TGTGCCACCACGAATAGGAAAACAGGGATCCAGCCCCAGCATTTT.

The chain links TRBV4-1 to TRBJ1-5; 7 nucleotides agree with TRBD1. Losses at the gene ends were 1 base for V and 2 bases for J; bases not matched to a gene: 5. CDR3 length: 16 residues. Germline-derived CDR1 and CDR2 are MGHRA and YSYEKL. The CDR3 reads CASSQGRTGGNQPQHF. CDR3 bases: TGCGCCAGCAGCCAAGGAAGGACAGGCGGCAATCAGCCCCAGCATTTT.

The CDR3 here is CASSPGLAGGLETQYF. The CDR3 DNA follows: TGTGCCAGCAGCCCCGGACTAGCGGGAGGGTTGGAGACCCAGTACTTC. The V and J genes are TRBV7-9 and TRBJ2-5, with 15 bases aligning to TRBD2. Germline CDR1 SEHNR, CDR2 FQNEAQ (reference sequence). V lost 5 bases and J lost 5; bases outside the gene matches: 6. The length of the CDR3 is 16 residues.

The J gene is TRBJ2-3, the V gene TRBV3-1 (or the pseudogene TRBV3-2); no clear D gene. CDR1 and CDR2 (germline): LGHDT, YNNKEL (reference sequence). Deletions cut 4 bases from V and 2 bases from J, with 16 bases between. CDR3 length: 16 amino acids. The DNA for the CDR3 is TGTGCCAGCAGCCCAGTCCAGGTCCCCCCCACAGATACGCAGTATTTT. Its protein product is CASSPVQVPPTDTQYF.

The chain has TRBV28 and TRBJ1-1; D not certain. Trimming shortened V by 5 bases and J by 7 bases, and 14 bases separated the two germline ends. Germline values: CDR1 MDHEN, CDR2 SYDVKM. The CDR3 covers 13 residues. In DNA form, the CDR3 reads TGTGCCAGCAGTCCCGCCTCGTACGGTGAAGCTTTCTTT. It codes for CASSPASYGEAFF. Based on the CDR3 plus reference TRBV28 and TRBJ1-1, the full variable domain is DVKVTQSSRYLVKRTGEKVFLECVQDMDHENMFWYRQDPGLGLRLIYFSYDVKMKEKGDIPEGYSVSREKKERFSLILESASTNQTSMYLCASSPASYGEAFFGQGTRLTVV.